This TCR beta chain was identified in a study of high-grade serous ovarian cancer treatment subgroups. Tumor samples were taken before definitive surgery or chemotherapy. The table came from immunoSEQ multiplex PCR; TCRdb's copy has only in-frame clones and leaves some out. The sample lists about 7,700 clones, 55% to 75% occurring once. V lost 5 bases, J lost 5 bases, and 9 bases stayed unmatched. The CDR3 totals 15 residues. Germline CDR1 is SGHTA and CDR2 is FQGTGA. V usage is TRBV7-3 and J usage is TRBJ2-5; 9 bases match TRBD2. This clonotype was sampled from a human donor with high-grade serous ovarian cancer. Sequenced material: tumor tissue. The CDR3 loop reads CASSPQGLATETQYF. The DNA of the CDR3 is TGTGCCAGCAGCCCCCAGGGACTAGCTACGGAGACCCAGTACTTC.